This T cell receptor (beta chain) appears in the sequencing data of a study of T cell responses to AZD1222 COVID-19 vaccine. About this clone: Antigen specificity is unknown.

TCRdb keeps only in-frame clones here, not all; method: immunoSEQ multiplex PCR. The sample gives some 140,000 clones, around 90% of which show up once; roughly 3.1% is in the top ten. General observations from the study: Spike-specific TCRs gained breadth and depth after people received two AZD1222 doses.

The source material was peripheral blood, sampled on day 0 of AZD1222 vaccination. This clonotype was obtained from an adult in good health.

This CDR3 reads CASSLRSQRQPQHF. CDR3 in DNA: TGTGCCAGCAGTTTACGGTCCCAGCGGCAGCCCCAGCATTTT. The V call is TRBV27, the J call TRBJ1-5; D remains ambiguous. This CDR3 region has 14 residues. Germline values: CDR1 MNHEY, CDR2 SMNVEV (reference sequence). The V and J ends lost 2 bases and 7 bases respectively, with 12 bases between them.